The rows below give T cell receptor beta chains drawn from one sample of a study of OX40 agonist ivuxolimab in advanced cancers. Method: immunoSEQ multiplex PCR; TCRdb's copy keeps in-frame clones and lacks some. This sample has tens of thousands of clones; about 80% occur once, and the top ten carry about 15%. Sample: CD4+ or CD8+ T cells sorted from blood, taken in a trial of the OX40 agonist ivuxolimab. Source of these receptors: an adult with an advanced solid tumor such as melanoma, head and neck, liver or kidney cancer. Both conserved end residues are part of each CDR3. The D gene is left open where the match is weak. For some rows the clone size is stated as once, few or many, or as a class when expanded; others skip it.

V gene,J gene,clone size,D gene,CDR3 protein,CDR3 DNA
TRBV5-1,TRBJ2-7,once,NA,CASSFWTDYEQYF,TGCGCCAGCAGCTTTTGGACAGACTACGAGCAGTACTTC
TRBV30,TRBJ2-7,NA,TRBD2,CAWSVERGAYEQYF,TGTGCCTGGAGTGTTGAGCGGGGGGCCTACGAGCAGTACTTC
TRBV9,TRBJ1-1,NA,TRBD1,CASSGWRQGVDEAFF,TGTGCCAGCAGCGGTTGGCGTCAGGGGGTTGATGAAGCTTTCTTT
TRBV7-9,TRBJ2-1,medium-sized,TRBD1,CASSAPGQGANEQFF,TGTGCCAGCAGCGCCCCGGGACAGGGGGCTAATGAGCAGTTCTTC
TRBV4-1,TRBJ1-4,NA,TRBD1,CASSQRQLQGIDEKLFF,TGCGCCAGCAGCCAACGTCAGTTACAGGGGATTGATGAAAAACTGTTTTTT
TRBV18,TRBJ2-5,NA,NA,CASSPWELQETQYF,TGTGCCAGCTCACCATGGGAACTGCAAGAGACCCAGTACTTC
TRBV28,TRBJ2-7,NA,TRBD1,CASTGGQGFYEQYF,TGTGCCAGCACTGGTGGACAGGGATTCTACGAGCAGTACTTC
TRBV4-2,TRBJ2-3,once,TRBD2,CASSQGLAGGGTDTQYF,TGTGCCAGCAGCCAAGGACTAGCGGGGGGGGGCACAGATACGCAGTATTTT
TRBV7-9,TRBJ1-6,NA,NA,CASNPPGGDNSPLHF,TGTGCCAGCAACCCTCCGGGGGGAGATAATTCACCCCTCCACTTT
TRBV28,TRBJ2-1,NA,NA,CASSTQGAYNEQFF,TGTGCCAGCAGTACACAAGGGGCCTACAATGAGCAGTTCTTC
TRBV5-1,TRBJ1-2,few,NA,CASSFGGGINGYTF,TGCGCCAGCAGCTTTGGCGGGGGGATTAATGGCTACACCTTC
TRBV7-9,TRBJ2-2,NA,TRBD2,CASSLDGGTGELFF,TGTGCCAGCAGCTTAGACGGGGGGACCGGGGAGCTGTTTTTT
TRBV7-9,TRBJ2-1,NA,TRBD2,CASSLERSGGGRGFF,TGTGCCAGCAGCTTAGAGCGTAGCGGGGGGGGAAGAGGATTCTTC
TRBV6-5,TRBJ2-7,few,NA,CASSSDAPYEQYF,TGTGCCAGCAGCAGCGACGCCCCCTACGAGCAGTACTTC
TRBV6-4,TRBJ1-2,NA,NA,CATSHDRINGYTF,TGTGCCACCTCTCACGACAGGATTAATGGCTACACCTTC
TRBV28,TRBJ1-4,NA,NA,CASSFPIAGLNEKLFF,TGTGCCAGCAGTTTCCCTATTGCAGGGCTCAATGAAAAACTGTTTTTT
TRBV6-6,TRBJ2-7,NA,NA,CASSYYGGNEQYF,TGTGCCAGCAGTTACTATGGGGGAAACGAGCAGTACTTC
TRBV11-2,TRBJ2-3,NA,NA,CASSLVGDTQYF,TGTGCCAGCAGCTTAGTTGGGGATACGCAGTATTTT
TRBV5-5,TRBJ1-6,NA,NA,CASNPREVSYNSPLHF,TGTGCCAGCAACCCTAGGGAGGTCTCCTATAATTCACCCCTCCACTTT
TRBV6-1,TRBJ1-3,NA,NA,CASSESIWVHTIYF,TGTGCCAGCAGTGAGTCGATCTGGGTGCACACCATATATTTT
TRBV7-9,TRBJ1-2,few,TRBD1,CASSLAEAGGSMRDGYTF,TGTGCCAGCAGCTTAGCGGAGGCAGGGGGCTCAATGAGGGATGGCTACACCTTC
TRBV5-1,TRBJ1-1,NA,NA,CASSLRVLTTEAFF,TGCGCCAGCAGCTTGCGGGTTCTGACCACTGAAGCTTTCTTT
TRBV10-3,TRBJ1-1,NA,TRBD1,CAISDRQGFTEAFF,TGTGCCATCAGCGACAGACAGGGGTTCACTGAAGCTTTCTTT
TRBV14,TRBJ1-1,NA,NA,CASSALESYPAFF,TGTGCCAGCAGCGCGTTGGAGTCCTACCCGGCTTTCTTT
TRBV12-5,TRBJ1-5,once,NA,CASGPRAFRNQPQHF,TGTGCTAGTGGCCCAAGGGCGTTTCGCAATCAGCCCCAGCATTTT
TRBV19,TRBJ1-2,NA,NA,CASRNQGTNYGYTF,TGTGCCAGTAGGAATCAGGGGACTAACTATGGCTACACCTTC
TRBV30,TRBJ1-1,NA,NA,CAWSDLGQGVTEAFF,TGTGCCTGGAGTGACCTGGGGCAGGGAGTCACTGAAGCTTTCTTT
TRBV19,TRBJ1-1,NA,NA,CASSILQGNTEAFF,TGTGCCAGTAGTATCCTACAGGGGAACACTGAAGCTTTCTTT
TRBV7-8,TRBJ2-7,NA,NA,CASRPRTGVYEQYF,TGTGCCAGCAGGCCGAGGACCGGAGTATACGAGCAGTACTTC
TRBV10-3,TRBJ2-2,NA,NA,CAIRRTTNTGELFF,TGTGCCATCAGACGGACTACGAACACCGGGGAGCTGTTTTTT
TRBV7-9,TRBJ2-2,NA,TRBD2,CASNPPGLAGPGELFF,TGTGCCAGCAACCCTCCGGGACTAGCGGGACCCGGGGAGCTGTTTTTT
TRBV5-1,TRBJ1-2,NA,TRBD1,CASSFLTTGYGYTF,TGCGCCAGCAGCTTCCTGACGACAGGGTATGGCTACACCTTC
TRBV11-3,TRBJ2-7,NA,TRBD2,CASSFTGTSVDEQYF,TGTGCCAGCAGCTTTACCGGGACTAGCGTGGACGAGCAGTACTTC
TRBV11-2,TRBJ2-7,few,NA,CASSLERGEQYF,TGTGCCAGCAGCTTAGAGAGGGGCGAGCAGTACTTC
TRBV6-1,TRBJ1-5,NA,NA,CASSDRDQPQHF,TGTGCCAGCAGTGACCGGGATCAGCCCCAGCATTTT
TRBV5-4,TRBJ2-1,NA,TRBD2,CASSRLAGGTDEQFF,TGTGCCAGCAGCCGACTAGCGGGGGGCACAGATGAGCAGTTCTTC
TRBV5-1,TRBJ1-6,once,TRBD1,CASSSLAGTDNSPLHF,TGCGCCAGCAGCTCATTAGCCGGGACAGACAATTCACCCCTCCACTTT
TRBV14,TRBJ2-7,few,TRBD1,CASSRTPGGEQYF,TGTGCCAGCAGCCGGACCCCAGGGGGCGAGCAGTACTTC
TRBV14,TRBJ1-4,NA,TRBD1,CASNRQGIGEKLFF,TGTGCCAGCAATAGACAGGGCATCGGTGAAAAACTGTTTTTT
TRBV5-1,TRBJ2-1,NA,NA,CASSRQGDEQFF,TGCGCCAGCAGCCGTCAGGGCGATGAGCAGTTCTTC
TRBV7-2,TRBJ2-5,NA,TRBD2,CASSPRGGETQYF,TGTGCCAGCAGCCCCCGGGGGGGAGAGACCCAGTACTTC
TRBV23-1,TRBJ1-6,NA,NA,CASSRTNYTGSNSPLHF,TGCGCCAGCAGCCGAACCAACTACACAGGGTCCAATTCACCCCTCCACTTT
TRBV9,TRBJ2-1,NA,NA,CASSVELGFGASYNEQFF,TGTGCCAGCAGCGTAGAGTTAGGGTTTGGGGCGTCCTACAATGAGCAGTTCTTC
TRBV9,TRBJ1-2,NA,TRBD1,CASSPGGTEIYGDGYTF,TGTGCCAGCAGCCCTGGGGGGACAGAGATATACGGGGATGGCTACACCTTC
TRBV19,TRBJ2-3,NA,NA,CASRDSPTDTQYF,TGTGCCAGTAGGGACAGTCCCACAGATACGCAGTATTTT
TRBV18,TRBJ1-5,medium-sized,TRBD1,CASSQGTGTNQPQHF,TGTGCCAGCTCACAGGGGACAGGGACCAATCAGCCCCAGCATTTT
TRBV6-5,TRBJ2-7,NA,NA,CASGDGYEQYF,TGTGCCAGCGGGGACGGCTACGAGCAGTACTTC
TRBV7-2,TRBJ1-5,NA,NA,CASSLYHLNNQPQHF,TGTGCCAGCAGCCTTTACCACTTAAATAATCAGCCCCAGCATTTT
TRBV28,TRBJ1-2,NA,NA,CASSDSFYGYTF,TGTGCCAGCAGCGATTCCTTCTATGGCTACACCTTC
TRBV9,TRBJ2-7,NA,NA,CASSVEGSDEQYF,TGTGCCAGCAGCGTAGAGGGTAGCGACGAGCAGTACTTC
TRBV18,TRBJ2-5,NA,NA,CASSPLIGATQETQYF,TGTGCCAGCTCACCACTTATAGGGGCCACCCAAGAGACCCAGTACTTC
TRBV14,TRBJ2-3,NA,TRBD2,CASSPRLAGARTDTQYF,TGTGCCAGCAGCCCACGACTAGCGGGAGCCCGCACAGATACGCAGTATTTT
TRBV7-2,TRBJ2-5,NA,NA,CASSLGTSEETQYF,TGTGCCAGCAGCCTTGGAACCTCAGAAGAGACCCAGTACTTC